Listed below are T cell receptor beta chains from one sample, sequenced in a study of siplizumab effects on memory and regulatory T cells. Sequencing used immunoSEQ multiplex PCR; TCRdb keeps in-frame clones, though not all of them. Of tens of thousands of clones listed, around 98% are singletons. Material: naive CD8+ T cells sorted from blood. The receptors shown here come from a human donor in good health. Each CDR3 is given with its conserved first and last residue. A D gene is named only where the DNA matches it firmly. Size tells how often a clone was seen (once, few, many) or the class of an expanded clone, and some rows leave it out.

clone size: NA; J gene: TRBJ1-5; V gene: TRBV5-6; D gene: NA; CDR3 DNA: TGTGCCAGCAGCTTGGCTGGCAGGGCTGATAGCAATCAGCCCCAGCATTTT; CDR3 protein: CASSLAGRADSNQPQHF
clone size: NA; J gene: TRBJ1-2; V gene: TRBV2; D gene: NA; CDR3 DNA: TGTGCCAGCGGCCCAGCCGGGGGATTGGGCTATGGCTACACCTTC; CDR3 protein: CASGPAGGLGYGYTF
clone size: NA; J gene: TRBJ1-5; V gene: TRBV5-6; D gene: NA; CDR3 DNA: TGTGCCAGCAGCCACTATGCCGGGGGGGCATGGAGCAATCAGCCCCAGCATTTT; CDR3 protein: CASSHYAGGAWSNQPQHF
clone size: NA; J gene: TRBJ2-2; V gene: TRBV27; D gene: TRBD2; CDR3 DNA: TGTGCCAGCAGTTTCCGACTAGCGGGGAACACCGGGGAGCTGTTTTTT; CDR3 protein: CASSFRLAGNTGELFF
clone size: NA; J gene: TRBJ2-7; V gene: TRBV6-5; D gene: NA; CDR3 DNA: TGTGCCAGCAGTTCTCAGGGAAGCGAGCAGTACTTC; CDR3 protein: CASSSQGSEQYF
clone size: NA; J gene: TRBJ2-2; V gene: TRBV9; D gene: NA; CDR3 DNA: TGTGCCAGCACCCCCGGCACCGGGGAGCTGTTTTTT; CDR3 protein: CASTPGTGELFF
clone size: NA; J gene: TRBJ2-2; V gene: TRBV27; D gene: NA; CDR3 DNA: TGTGCCAGCAGTTTTTCGGGAGTGGGGGAGCTGTTTTTT; CDR3 protein: CASSFSGVGELFF
clone size: NA; J gene: TRBJ2-7; V gene: TRBV9; D gene: NA; CDR3 DNA: TGTGCCAGCAGCCCATCGGGGAACCCCTACGAGCAGTACTTC; CDR3 protein: CASSPSGNPYEQYF
clone size: NA; J gene: TRBJ2-2; V gene: TRBV4-1; D gene: NA; CDR3 DNA: TGCGCCAGCAGCTCACGGACTCCGAACACCGGGGAGCTGTTTTTT; CDR3 protein: CASSSRTPNTGELFF
clone size: NA; J gene: TRBJ2-7; V gene: TRBV6-5; D gene: NA; CDR3 DNA: TGTGCCAGCAGTTACGGCACAGGGAACTCCTACGAGCAGTACTTC; CDR3 protein: CASSYGTGNSYEQYF
clone size: NA; J gene: TRBJ2-1; V gene: TRBV4-1; D gene: NA; CDR3 DNA: TGCGCCAGCGGAAGCGCTAGCTCCTACAATGAGCAGTTCTTC; CDR3 protein: CASGSASSYNEQFF
clone size: NA; J gene: TRBJ2-4; V gene: TRBV19; D gene: NA; CDR3 DNA: TGTGCCAGTAGTATAGCCGCAGGGTTAGCCAAAAACATTCAGTACTTC; CDR3 protein: CASSIAAGLAKNIQYF
clone size: NA; J gene: TRBJ2-3; V gene: TRBV10-3; D gene: NA; CDR3 DNA: TGTGCCATCAGTGAGGGACTAGGTGGGGGCACAGATGCGCAGTATTTT; CDR3 protein: CAISEGLGGGTDAQYF
clone size: NA; J gene: TRBJ1-1; V gene: TRBV6-1; D gene: NA; CDR3 DNA: TGTGCCAGTTGGGAAATTGAGGAGAACACTGAAGCTTTCTTT; CDR3 protein: CASWEIEENTEAFF
clone size: once; J gene: TRBJ2-7; V gene: TRBV15; D gene: TRBD1; CDR3 DNA: TGTGCCACCACAAGGGACAGGGGGGTAGGCGAGCAGTACTTC; CDR3 protein: CATTRDRGVGEQYF
clone size: NA; J gene: TRBJ1-1; V gene: TRBV27; D gene: NA; CDR3 DNA: TGTGCCAGCAGTTTCAGTGGGAACACTGAAGCTTTCTTT; CDR3 protein: CASSFSGNTEAFF
clone size: few; J gene: TRBJ2-7; V gene: TRBV14; D gene: NA; CDR3 DNA: TGTGCCAGCAGCCAAGTGAGTTGGCAGGGGATATGGTCCGAGCAGTACTTC; CDR3 protein: CASSQVSWQGIWSEQYF
clone size: NA; J gene: TRBJ1-1; V gene: TRBV7-6; D gene: TRBD1; CDR3 DNA: TGTGCCAGCAGCTTTCAGACAGGGGTCGACACTGAAGCTTTCTTT; CDR3 protein: CASSFQTGVDTEAFF
clone size: NA; J gene: TRBJ2-7; V gene: TRBV28; D gene: NA; CDR3 DNA: TGTGCCAGCTCAAAAATAGCGGACTACGAGCAGTACTTC; CDR3 protein: CASSKIADYEQYF
clone size: NA; J gene: TRBJ2-2; V gene: TRBV4-2; D gene: TRBD2; CDR3 DNA: TGTGCCAGCAGCCATCTACTAGCGGGGAACACCGGGGAGCTGTTTTTT; CDR3 protein: CASSHLLAGNTGELFF
clone size: NA; J gene: TRBJ2-3; V gene: TRBV18; D gene: NA; CDR3 DNA: TGTGCCAGCTCCGATCAAACGCTATGGGGCCTATCAGATACGCAGTATTTT; CDR3 protein: CASSDQTLWGLSDTQYF
clone size: NA; J gene: TRBJ1-1; V gene: TRBV20-1; D gene: NA; CDR3 DNA: TGCAGTGCGAGGAAATCGACTGAAGCTTTCTTT; CDR3 protein: CSARKSTEAFF
clone size: NA; J gene: TRBJ2-7; V gene: TRBV7-6; D gene: NA; CDR3 DNA: TGTGCCAGCAGCCTGAGAGGCGGGGCCAGCTCCTACGAGCAGTACTTC; CDR3 protein: CASSLRGGASSYEQYF
clone size: NA; J gene: TRBJ1-5; V gene: TRBV27; D gene: NA; CDR3 DNA: TGTGCCAGCAGTGGGCAGGGACCAAATCAGCCCCAGCATTTT; CDR3 protein: CASSGQGPNQPQHF
clone size: NA; J gene: TRBJ2-5; V gene: TRBV29-1; D gene: TRBD1; CDR3 DNA: TGCAGCGTTGATCTTCTCTCTCTCCAAGGACAGGGGTTTGGGACCCAGTACTTC; CDR3 protein: CSVDLLSLQGQGFGTQYF
clone size: NA; J gene: TRBJ2-7; V gene: TRBV7-6; D gene: TRBD2; CDR3 DNA: TGTGCCAGCAGCTTATCAGTTAGCGGGGCGGCTAGCTCCTACGAGCAGTACTTC; CDR3 protein: CASSLSVSGAASSYEQYF
clone size: NA; J gene: TRBJ1-5; V gene: TRBV19; D gene: NA; CDR3 DNA: TGTGCCAGTAGTATTAGCCTGGCTGGCCAGCCCCAGCATTTT; CDR3 protein: CASSISLAGQPQHF
clone size: NA; J gene: TRBJ1-3; V gene: TRBV5-5; D gene: NA; CDR3 DNA: TGTGCCAGCAGCTTGTCGGCAAACTCTGGAAACACCATATATTTT; CDR3 protein: CASSLSANSGNTIYF
clone size: NA; J gene: TRBJ2-1; V gene: TRBV4-3; D gene: TRBD1; CDR3 DNA: TGCGCCAGCAGCCGGGACAGAGTCAACAATGAGCAGTTCTTC; CDR3 protein: CASSRDRVNNEQFF
clone size: NA; J gene: TRBJ2-1; V gene: TRBV21-1; D gene: NA; CDR3 DNA: TGTGCCAGCAGCACGGACAGGGAGGCCAATGAGCAGTTCTTC; CDR3 protein: CASSTDREANEQFF
clone size: once; J gene: TRBJ2-7; V gene: TRBV29-1; D gene: NA; CDR3 DNA: TGCAGCGCCCAAACCTCCCTAAGGTACGAGCAGTACTTC; CDR3 protein: CSAQTSLRYEQYF
clone size: NA; J gene: TRBJ2-1; V gene: TRBV4-1; D gene: NA; CDR3 DNA: TGCGCCAGCAGCCAAGAGGGACGGTCCTACAATGAGCAGTTCTTC; CDR3 protein: CASSQEGRSYNEQFF
clone size: NA; J gene: TRBJ2-1; V gene: TRBV15; D gene: TRBD1; CDR3 DNA: TGTGCCACCAGCGGCGGGACAGGGGGCAATGAGCAGTTCTTC; CDR3 protein: CATSGGTGGNEQFF
clone size: NA; J gene: TRBJ2-7; V gene: TRBV27; D gene: TRBD1; CDR3 DNA: TGTGCCAGCAGGAACCGGGACAGGGAGTCCTACGAGCAGTACTTC; CDR3 protein: CASRNRDRESYEQYF
clone size: NA; J gene: TRBJ2-1; V gene: TRBV15; D gene: NA; CDR3 DNA: TGTGCCACCAGCAGAGATGTTGGGGATGAGCAGTTCTTC; CDR3 protein: CATSRDVGDEQFF
clone size: NA; J gene: TRBJ2-1; V gene: TRBV28; D gene: TRBD1; CDR3 DNA: TGTGCCAGCAGCTGGGGGACAGACGAGCAGTTCTTC; CDR3 protein: CASSWGTDEQFF